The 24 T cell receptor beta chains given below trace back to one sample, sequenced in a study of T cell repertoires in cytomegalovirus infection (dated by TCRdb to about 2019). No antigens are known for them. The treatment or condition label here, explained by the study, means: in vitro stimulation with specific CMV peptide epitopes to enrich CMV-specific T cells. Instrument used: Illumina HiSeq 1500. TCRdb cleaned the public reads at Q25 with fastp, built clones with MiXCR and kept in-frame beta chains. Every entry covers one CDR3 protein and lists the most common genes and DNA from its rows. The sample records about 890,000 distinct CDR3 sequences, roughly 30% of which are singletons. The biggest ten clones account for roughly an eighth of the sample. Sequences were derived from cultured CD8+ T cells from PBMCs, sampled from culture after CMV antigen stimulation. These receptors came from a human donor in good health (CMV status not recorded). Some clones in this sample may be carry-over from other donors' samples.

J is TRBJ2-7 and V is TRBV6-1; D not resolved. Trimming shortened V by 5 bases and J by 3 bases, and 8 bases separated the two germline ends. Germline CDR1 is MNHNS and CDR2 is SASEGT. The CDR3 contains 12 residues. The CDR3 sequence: CASSQSNYEQYV. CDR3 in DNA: TGTGCCAGCAGTCAGAGTAACTACGAGCAGTACGTC.

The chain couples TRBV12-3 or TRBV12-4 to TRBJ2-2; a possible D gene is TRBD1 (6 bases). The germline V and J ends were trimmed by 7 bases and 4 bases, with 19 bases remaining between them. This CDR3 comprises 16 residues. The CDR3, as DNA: TGTGCCAGCACCAGGGGCGTTATTGTGGGCACCGGGGAGCTGTTTTTT. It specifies CASTRGVIVGTGELFF.

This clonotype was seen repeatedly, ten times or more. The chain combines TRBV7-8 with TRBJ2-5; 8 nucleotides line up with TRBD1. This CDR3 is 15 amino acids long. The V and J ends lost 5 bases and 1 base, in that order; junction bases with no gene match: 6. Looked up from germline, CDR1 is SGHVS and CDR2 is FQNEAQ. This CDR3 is CASSLAQGVQETQYF. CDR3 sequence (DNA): TGTGCCAGCAGCCTGGCACAGGGGGTCCAAGAGACCCAGTACTTC.

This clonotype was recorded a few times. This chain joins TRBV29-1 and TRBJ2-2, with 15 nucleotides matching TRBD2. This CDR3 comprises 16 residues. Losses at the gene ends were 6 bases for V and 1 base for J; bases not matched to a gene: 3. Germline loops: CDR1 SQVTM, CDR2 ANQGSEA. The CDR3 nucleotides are TGCAGCGTCTCGGGACTAGCGGGGGGGAACACCGGGGAGCTGTTTTTT. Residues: CSVSGLAGGNTGELFF.

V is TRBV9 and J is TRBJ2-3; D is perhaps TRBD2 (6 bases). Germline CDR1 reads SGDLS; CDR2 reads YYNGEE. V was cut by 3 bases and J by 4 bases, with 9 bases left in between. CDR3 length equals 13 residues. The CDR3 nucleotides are TGTGCCAGCAGCGCCTCTAGCGCAGATACGCAGTATTTT. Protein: CASSASSADTQYF.

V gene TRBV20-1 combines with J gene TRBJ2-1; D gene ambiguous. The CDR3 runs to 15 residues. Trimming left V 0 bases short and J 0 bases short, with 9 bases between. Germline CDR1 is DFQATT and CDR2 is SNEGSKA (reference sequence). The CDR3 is CSARDFQSSYNEQFF. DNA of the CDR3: TGCAGTGCTAGAGATTTTCAGAGCTCCTACAATGAGCAGTTCTTC.

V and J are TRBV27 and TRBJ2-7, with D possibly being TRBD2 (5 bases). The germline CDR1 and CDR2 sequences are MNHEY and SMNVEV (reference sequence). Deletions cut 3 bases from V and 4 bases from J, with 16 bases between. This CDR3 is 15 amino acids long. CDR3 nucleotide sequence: TGTGCCAGCAGTTTCCTGTACTCTGAGCGGTACGAGCAGTACGTC. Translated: CASSFLYSERYEQYV.

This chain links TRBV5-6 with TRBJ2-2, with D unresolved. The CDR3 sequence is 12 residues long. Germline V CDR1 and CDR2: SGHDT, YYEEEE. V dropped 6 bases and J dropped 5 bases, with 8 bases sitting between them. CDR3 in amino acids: CASISWTGELFF. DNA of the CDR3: TGTGCCAGCATCAGCTGGACCGGGGAGCTGTTTTTT.

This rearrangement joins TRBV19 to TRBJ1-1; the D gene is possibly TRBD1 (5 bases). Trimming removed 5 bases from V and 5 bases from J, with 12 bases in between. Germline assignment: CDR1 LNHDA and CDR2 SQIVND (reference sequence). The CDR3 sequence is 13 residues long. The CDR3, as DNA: TGTGCCAGTAGTGCAGGGATGGTTACTGAAGCTTTCTTT. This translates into CASSAGMVTEAFF.

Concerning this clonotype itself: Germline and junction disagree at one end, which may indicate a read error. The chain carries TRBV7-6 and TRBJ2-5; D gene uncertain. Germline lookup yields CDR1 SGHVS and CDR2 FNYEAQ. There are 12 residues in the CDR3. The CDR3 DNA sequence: TGTGCCAGCAGCACGACGGACGCAGACTGGGACTTC. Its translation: CASSTTDADWDF.

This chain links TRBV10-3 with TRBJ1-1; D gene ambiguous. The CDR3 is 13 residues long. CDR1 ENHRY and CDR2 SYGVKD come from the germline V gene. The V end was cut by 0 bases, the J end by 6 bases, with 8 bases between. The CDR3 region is CAISESAGPEAFF. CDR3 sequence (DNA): TGTGCCATCAGTGAGTCAGCAGGACCTGAAGCTTTCTTT.

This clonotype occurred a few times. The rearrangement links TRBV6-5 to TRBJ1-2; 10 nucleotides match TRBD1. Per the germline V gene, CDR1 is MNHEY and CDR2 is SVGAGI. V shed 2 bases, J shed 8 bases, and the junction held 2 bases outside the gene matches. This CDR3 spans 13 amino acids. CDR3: CASSYGQGVGYTF. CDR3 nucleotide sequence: TGTGCCAGCAGTTACGGACAGGGGGTAGGCTACACCTTC.

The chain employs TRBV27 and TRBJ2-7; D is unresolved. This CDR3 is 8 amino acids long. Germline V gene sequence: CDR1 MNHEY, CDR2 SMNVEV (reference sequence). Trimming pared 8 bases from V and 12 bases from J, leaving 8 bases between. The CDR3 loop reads CASLSGYV. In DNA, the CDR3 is TGTGCCAGCCTCTCTGGGTACGTC.

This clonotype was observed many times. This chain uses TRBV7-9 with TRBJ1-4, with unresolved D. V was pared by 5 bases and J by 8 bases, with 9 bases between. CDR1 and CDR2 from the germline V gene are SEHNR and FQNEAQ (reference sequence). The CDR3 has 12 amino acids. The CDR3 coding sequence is TGTGCCAGCAGCGTGACGGGAGAAAAACTGTTTTTT. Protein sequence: CASSVTGEKLFF.

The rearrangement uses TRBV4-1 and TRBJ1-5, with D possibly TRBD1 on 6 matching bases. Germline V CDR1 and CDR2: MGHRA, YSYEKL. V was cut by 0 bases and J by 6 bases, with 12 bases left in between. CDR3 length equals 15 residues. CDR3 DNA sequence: TGCGCCAGCAGCCAAGAACCGGGGGGCGGTCAGCCCCAGCATTTT. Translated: CASSQEPGGGQPQHF.

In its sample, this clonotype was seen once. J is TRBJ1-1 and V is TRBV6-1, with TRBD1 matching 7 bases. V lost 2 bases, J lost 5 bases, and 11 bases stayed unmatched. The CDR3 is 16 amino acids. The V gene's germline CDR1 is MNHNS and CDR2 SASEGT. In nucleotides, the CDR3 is TGTGCCAGCAGTGAATTCGGGGGACAGAGAAGAACTGAAGCTTTCTTT. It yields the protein CASSEFGGQRRTEAFF.

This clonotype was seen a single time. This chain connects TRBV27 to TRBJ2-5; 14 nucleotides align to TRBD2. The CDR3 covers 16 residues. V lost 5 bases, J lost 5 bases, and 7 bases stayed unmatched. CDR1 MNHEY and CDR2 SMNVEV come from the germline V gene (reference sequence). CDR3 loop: CASSPMGLAGEETQYF. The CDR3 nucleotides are TGTGCCAGCAGTCCCATGGGACTAGCGGGGGAGGAGACCCAGTACTTC.

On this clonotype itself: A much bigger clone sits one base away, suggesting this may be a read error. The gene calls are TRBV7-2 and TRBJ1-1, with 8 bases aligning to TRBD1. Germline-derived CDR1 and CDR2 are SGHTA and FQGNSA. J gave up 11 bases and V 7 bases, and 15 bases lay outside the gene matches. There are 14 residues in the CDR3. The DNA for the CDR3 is TGTGCCAGCATTCTAACCGGGACAGGCAGCGAGGCTTTCTTT. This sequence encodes CASILTGTGSEAFF.

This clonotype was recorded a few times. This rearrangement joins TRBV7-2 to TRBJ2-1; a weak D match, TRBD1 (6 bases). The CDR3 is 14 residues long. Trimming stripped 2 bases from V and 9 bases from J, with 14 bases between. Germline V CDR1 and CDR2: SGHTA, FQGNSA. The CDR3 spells CASSLHPRDTEQFF. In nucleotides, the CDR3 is TGTGCCAGCAGCTTACACCCCCGGGACACTGAGCAGTTCTTC.

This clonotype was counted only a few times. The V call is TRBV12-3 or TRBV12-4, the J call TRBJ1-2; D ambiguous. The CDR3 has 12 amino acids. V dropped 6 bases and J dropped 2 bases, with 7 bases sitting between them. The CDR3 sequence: CASSPTNYGYTF. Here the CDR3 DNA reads TGTGCCAGCAGCCCGACGAACTATGGCTACACCTTC.

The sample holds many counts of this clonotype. DNA for the CDR3: TGTGCCAGCAGCTTAGGACAGCTTCGCTCTGGAAACACCATATATTTT. Amino acid sequence: CASSLGQLRSGNTIYF. The chain carries TRBV7-6 and TRBJ1-3; tentative D call: TRBD1 (5 bases). Germline assignment: CDR1 SGHVS and CDR2 FNYEAQ. V lost 1 base and J 0 bases, leaving 10 bases between the germline ends. The CDR3 has 16 amino acids.

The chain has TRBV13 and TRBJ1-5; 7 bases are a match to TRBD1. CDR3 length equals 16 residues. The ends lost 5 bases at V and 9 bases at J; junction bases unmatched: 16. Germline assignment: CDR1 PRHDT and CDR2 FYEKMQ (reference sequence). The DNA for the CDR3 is TGTGCCAGCAGCCCCCAGGGGGGCCCGACCCAGCGGCCCCAGCATTTT. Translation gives CASSPQGGPTQRPQHF.

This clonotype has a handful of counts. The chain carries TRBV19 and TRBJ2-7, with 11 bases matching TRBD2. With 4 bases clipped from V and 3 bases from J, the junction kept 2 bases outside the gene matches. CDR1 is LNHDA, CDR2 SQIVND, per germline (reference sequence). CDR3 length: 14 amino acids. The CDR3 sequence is CASSTGTSGYEQYF. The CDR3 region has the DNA TGTGCCAGTAGTACCGGGACTAGCGGCTACGAGCAGTACTTC.

CDR3 nucleotides: TGCGCCAGCAGCCAAGTGGTTGGGGGGCAGAATGAGCAGTTCTTC. Its protein is CASSQVVGGQNEQFF. The chain has TRBV4-1 and TRBJ2-1; D possibly uses TRBD1 or TRBD2 (6 bases each). Trimming removed 1 base at V and 7 bases at J, with 14 bases between. There are 15 residues in the CDR3. Germline CDR1 and CDR2: MGHRA and YSYEKL.